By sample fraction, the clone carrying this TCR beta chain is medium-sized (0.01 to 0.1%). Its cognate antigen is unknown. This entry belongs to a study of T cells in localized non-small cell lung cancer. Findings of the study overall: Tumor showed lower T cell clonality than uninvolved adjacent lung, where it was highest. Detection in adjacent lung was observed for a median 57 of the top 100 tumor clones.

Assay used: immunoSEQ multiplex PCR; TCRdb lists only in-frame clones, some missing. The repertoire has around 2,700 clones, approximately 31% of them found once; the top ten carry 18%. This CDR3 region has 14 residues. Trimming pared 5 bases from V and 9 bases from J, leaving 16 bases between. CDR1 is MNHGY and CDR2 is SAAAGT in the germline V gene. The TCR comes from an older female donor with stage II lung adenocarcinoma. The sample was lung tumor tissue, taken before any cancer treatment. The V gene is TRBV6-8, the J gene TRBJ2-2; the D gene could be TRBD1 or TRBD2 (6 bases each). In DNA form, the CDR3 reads TGTGCCAGCAGTAAGGAGCCGGGGGCGAGGGAGCTGTTTTTT. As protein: CASSKEPGARELFF.